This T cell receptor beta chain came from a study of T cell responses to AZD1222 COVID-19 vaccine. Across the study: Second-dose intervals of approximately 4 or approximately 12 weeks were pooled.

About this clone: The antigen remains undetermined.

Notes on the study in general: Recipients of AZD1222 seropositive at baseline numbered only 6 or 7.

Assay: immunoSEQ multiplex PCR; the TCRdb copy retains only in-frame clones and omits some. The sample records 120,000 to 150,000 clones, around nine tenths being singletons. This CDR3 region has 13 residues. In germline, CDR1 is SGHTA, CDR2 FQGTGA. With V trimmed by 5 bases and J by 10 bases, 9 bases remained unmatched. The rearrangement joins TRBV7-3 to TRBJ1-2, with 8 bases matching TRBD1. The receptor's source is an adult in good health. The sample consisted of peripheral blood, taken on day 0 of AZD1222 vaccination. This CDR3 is CASSPQTGDAYTF. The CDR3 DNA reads TGTGCCAGCAGCCCGCAGACAGGGGACGCCTACACCTTC.